The table lists the clone carrying this T cell receptor (beta chain) with a count of one. Original data processing: The authors estimated nucleated cell counts from reference gene primer amplification. The protocol was immunoSEQ multiplex PCR, while the TCRdb copy is restricted to in-frame clones and leaves out a portion. Clone size and V and J calls were adopted from that table, with D and trimming inferred from the DNA. The repertoire has 110,000 or so clones, 85% of them found once; the top ten carry about 13%. The data originate from a study of blood T cell repertoires in COVID-19. Study overall: Material from acute and convalescent COVID-19 was sourced from the United States, Italy and Spain. Nucleic acid was either cDNA or gDNA, and it came from T cells, B-cell-depleted T cells, or PBMCs.

Germline CDR1 reads SGHRS; CDR2 reads YFSETQ. V shed 4 bases and J 3 bases; nucleotides not matched to a gene: 7. CDR3 length: 15 residues. The TCR comes from a human donor in a cohort sampled during active COVID-19. J is TRBJ2-1 and V is TRBV5-1; 7 bases match TRBD1. The sequencing sample was made of peripheral blood. The CDR3 reads CASSPLQGVYNEQFF. In DNA form, the CDR3 reads TGCGCCAGCAGCCCCCTCCAGGGGGTCTACAATGAGCAGTTCTTC.